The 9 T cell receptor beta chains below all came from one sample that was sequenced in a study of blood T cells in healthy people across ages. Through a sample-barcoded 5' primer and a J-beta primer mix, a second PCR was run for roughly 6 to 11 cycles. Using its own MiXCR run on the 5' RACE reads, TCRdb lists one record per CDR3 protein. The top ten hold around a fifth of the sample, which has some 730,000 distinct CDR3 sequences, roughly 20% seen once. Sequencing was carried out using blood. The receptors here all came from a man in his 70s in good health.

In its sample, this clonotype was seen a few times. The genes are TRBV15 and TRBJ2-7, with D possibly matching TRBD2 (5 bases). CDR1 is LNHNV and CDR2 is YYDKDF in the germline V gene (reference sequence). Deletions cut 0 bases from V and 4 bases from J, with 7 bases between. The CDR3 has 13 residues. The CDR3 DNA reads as TGTGCCACCAGCAGAGATCCGGGGTACGAGCAGTACGTC. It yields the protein CATSRDPGYEQYV.

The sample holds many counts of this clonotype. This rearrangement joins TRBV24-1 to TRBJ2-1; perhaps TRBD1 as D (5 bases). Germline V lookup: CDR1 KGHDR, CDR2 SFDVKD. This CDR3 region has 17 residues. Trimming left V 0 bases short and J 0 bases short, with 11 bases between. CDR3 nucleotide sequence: TGTGCCACCAGTGATTTGCAGGGTGCCGGCTCCTACAATGAGCAGTTCTTC. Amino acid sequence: CATSDLQGAGSYNEQFF.

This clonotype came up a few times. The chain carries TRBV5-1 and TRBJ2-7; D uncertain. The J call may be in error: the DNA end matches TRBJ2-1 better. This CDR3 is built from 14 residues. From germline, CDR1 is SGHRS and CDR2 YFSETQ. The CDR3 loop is CASSAHPEDNEQFF. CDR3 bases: TGCGCCAGCAGCGCCCACCCAGAGGATAATGAGCAGTTCTTC.

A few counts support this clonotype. CDR3 nucleotide sequence: TGTGCCTGGAGTGTACGGCGGGGGAAGGGGTCACCCCTCCACTTT. Amino acids: CAWSVRRGKGSPLHF. The gene calls are TRBV30 and TRBJ1-6; TRBD1 might be the D (5 bases). The ends were cut back, 0 bases at V and 10 bases at J, with 16 bases in the middle. The CDR3 is 15 residues long. The germline CDR1 and CDR2 sequences are GTSNPN and SVGIG (reference sequence). The whole variable domain, filled in from reference TRBV30 and TRBJ1-6, reads SQTIHQWPATLVQPVGSPLSLECTVEGTSNPNLYWYRQAAGRGLQLLFYSVGIGQISSEVPQNLSASRPQDRQFILSSKKLLLSDSGFYLCAWSVRRGKGSPLHFGNGTRLTVT.

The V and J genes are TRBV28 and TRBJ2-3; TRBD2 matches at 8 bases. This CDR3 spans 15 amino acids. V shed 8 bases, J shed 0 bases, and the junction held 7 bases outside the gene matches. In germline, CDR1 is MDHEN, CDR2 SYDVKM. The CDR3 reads CASRTSKTSTDTQYF. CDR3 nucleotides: TGTGCCAGCCGGACTAGCAAAACTAGCACAGATACGCAGTATTTT.

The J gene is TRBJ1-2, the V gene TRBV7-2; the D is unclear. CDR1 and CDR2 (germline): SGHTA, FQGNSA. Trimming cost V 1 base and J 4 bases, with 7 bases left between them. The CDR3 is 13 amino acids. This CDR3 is CASSLDTTYGYTF. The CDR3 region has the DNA TGTGCCAGCAGCTTAGACACTACCTATGGCTACACCTTC.

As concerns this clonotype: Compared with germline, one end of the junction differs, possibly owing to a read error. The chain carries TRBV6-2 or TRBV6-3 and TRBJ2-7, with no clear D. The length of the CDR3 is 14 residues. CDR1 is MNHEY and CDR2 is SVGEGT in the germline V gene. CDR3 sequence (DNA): TGTGCCAGCAGACTCCTCGGGCTCTCCTACGAGCAGTGCTTC. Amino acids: CASRLLGLSYEQCF.

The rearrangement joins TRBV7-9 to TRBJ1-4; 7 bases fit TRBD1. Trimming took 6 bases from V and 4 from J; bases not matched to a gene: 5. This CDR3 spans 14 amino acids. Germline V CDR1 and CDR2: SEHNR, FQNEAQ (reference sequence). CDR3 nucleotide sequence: TGTGCCAGCAGTTCTGCAGGGGGTAATGAAAAACTGTTTTTT. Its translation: CASSSAGGNEKLFF.

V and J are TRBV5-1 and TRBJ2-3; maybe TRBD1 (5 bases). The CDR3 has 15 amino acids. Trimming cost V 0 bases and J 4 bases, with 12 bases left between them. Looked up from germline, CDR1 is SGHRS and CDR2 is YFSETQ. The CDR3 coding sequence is TGCGCCAGCAGCTTGGAGGGGCAGCTCCCAGATACGCAGTATTTT. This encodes CASSLEGQLPDTQYF.